Listed below are T cell receptor beta chains from one sample, sequenced in a study of T cell clonotyping in hematopoietic cell transplantation. Measured with immunoSEQ multiplex PCR; TCRdb has only the in-frame clones, and not every one. Of roughly 5,300 clones listed, approximately 72% are singletons. The specimen comprised PBMCs, sampled 180 days after allogeneic stem cell transplant. These receptors were collected from a male patient aged 45 to 59 who had an allogeneic stem cell transplant from an unrelated donor, so the T cells may come from the graft donor. Some clones in this sample may be carry-over from other donors' samples. CDR3s include the opening cysteine and the closing phenylalanine or tryptophan. Each record gives: D gene, V gene, J gene, clone size, CDR3 DNA, CDR3 protein. A D gene is named only where the DNA matches it firmly. Some rows have no size entry. The others give once, few or many, or a class for an expanded clone.

.,TRBV2,TRBJ1-5,.,TGTGCCAGCAAGGACGGCGGATATCAGCCCCAGCATTTT,CASKDGGYQPQHF
TRBD1,TRBV6-5,TRBJ1-2,once,TGTGCCAGCAGTCCCGAGGACAGGGTATATGGCTACACCTTC,CASSPEDRVYGYTF
.,TRBV19,TRBJ1-4,.,TGTGCCAGTAGTACTCGGGCAGCTGCTAATGAAAAACTGTTTTTT,CASSTRAAANEKLFF
.,TRBV11-2,TRBJ2-3,large,TGTGCCACAGGGGCCTACACAGATACGCAGTATTTT,CATGAYTDTQYF
TRBD2,TRBV9,TRBJ2-5,.,TGTGCCAGCAGCGCGACTCTAGCGGGAGAGACCCAGTACTTC,CASSATLAGETQYF
.,TRBV9,TRBJ2-1,large,TGTGCCAGCAGCGTCCAGGGGAACACCTACAATGAGCAGTTCTTC,CASSVQGNTYNEQFF
TRBD1,TRBV19,TRBJ1-2,.,TGTGCCACCGCTTCCGGGACAGATTATGGCTACACCTTC,CATASGTDYGYTF
.,TRBV20-1,TRBJ1-1,.,TGCAGCCCCGGTGGCACTGAAGCTTTCTTT,CSPGGTEAFF
TRBD1,TRBV30,TRBJ1-5,few,TGTGCCTGGACCGGAGGAGGGGGCCATCAGCCCCAGCATTTT,CAWTGGGGHQPQHF
.,TRBV4-2,TRBJ2-5,.,TGTGCCAGCAGCCAAGACAGGCTTGGAGAGACCCAGTACTTC,CASSQDRLGETQYF
.,TRBV5-6,TRBJ2-7,.,TGTGCCAGCAGCTTAGCCTTCCTCCGGGACACGTCCTACGAGCAGTACTTC,CASSLAFLRDTSYEQYF
.,TRBV25-1,TRBJ1-2,few,TGTGCCAGCAGTGAAGTGGGGGCTGGCTATGGCTACACCTTC,CASSEVGAGYGYTF
.,TRBV4-3,TRBJ1-5,.,TGCGCCAGGTGGCCCCAGCATTTT,CARWPQHF
.,TRBV19,TRBJ2-7,.,TGTGCCAGTAGTCCCGGATTGGTCTCCTACGAGCAGTACTTC,CASSPGLVSYEQYF
.,TRBV7-2,TRBJ1-5,few,TGTGCCAGCAGCTTCGGGGACAGCAATCAGCCCCAGCATTTT,CASSFGDSNQPQHF
.,TRBV30,TRBJ2-7,.,TGTGCCTGGAGTAGGGGGGACAGTTTGTACGAGCAGTACTTC,CAWSRGDSLYEQYF
.,TRBV28,TRBJ2-1,.,TGTGCCAGCAGCCCGAGCGGCCCTAACAATGAGCAGTTCTTC,CASSPSGPNNEQFF
TRBD2,TRBV29-1,TRBJ2-1,.,TGCAGCGTTGGAACAAAGAGGGCAGCGGGAAGTGAGCAGTTCTTC,CSVGTKRAAGSEQFF
.,TRBV7-3,TRBJ2-5,medium-sized,TGTGCCAGCAGCGTAGAAGAGACCCAGTACTTC,CASSVEETQYF
.,TRBV29-1,TRBJ2-7,.,TGCAGCGTCCGGGAACTAGCCTCCTACGAGCAGTACTTC,CSVRELASYEQYF
.,TRBV27,TRBJ2-2,.,TGTGCCAGCACTGGGCAGGGGATCACCGGGGAGCTGTTTTTT,CASTGQGITGELFF
.,TRBV6-5,TRBJ2-2,.,TGTGCCAGCAGAAGGGGTGGCTTCGGGGAGCTGTTTTTT,CASRRGGFGELFF
.,TRBV13,TRBJ1-1,.,TGTGCCAGCAGCTTAAGGGGCACTGAAGCTTTCTTT,CASSLRGTEAFF
TRBD2,TRBV5-1,TRBJ2-3,few,TGCGCCAGCAGCTTGGGACTAGCGGCCACCACAGATACGCAGTATTTT,CASSLGLAATTDTQYF
TRBD1,TRBV6-5,TRBJ2-7,.,TGTGCCAGCAGTTACGGGACAGGGGACGAGCAGTACTTC,CASSYGTGDEQYF
.,TRBV30,TRBJ1-5,.,TGTGCCTGGAGTGGGGGCGCGGAGCCCCAGCATTTT,CAWSGGAEPQHF